Below are 10 T cell receptor beta chains sequenced from a single sample in a study of T cell responses to AZD1222 COVID-19 vaccine. Assay used: immunoSEQ multiplex PCR; TCRdb lists only in-frame clones, some missing. The sample records 150,000 to 200,000 clones, around 89% being singletons. The source material was peripheral blood, sampled on day 0 of AZD1222 vaccination. These receptors originate from an adult in good health.

The V and J genes are TRBV30 and TRBJ1-6; 10 bases align to TRBD1. The ends lost 2 bases at V and 7 bases at J; junction bases unmatched: 5. The germline gives CDR1 GTSNPN, CDR2 SVGIG (reference sequence). The CDR3 runs 15 residues. CDR3 loop: CAWSIRQGANSPLHF. CDR3 DNA sequence: TGTGCCTGGAGTATCAGACAGGGGGCCAATTCACCCCTCCACTTT.

This chain links TRBV30 with TRBJ1-4; no clear D gene. V lost 0 bases and J 5 bases, leaving 7 bases between the germline ends. This CDR3 has 13 amino acids. From germline, CDR1 is GTSNPN and CDR2 SVGIG (reference sequence). CDR3 DNA sequence: TGTGCCTGGAGTGTGGGCTGGAATGAAAAACTGTTTTTT. Translating gives CAWSVGWNEKLFF.

This clone appeared a single time. V usage is TRBV19 and J usage is TRBJ1-2; TRBD1 is a possible D gene (5 bases). The CDR3 is 15 amino acids. The germline V and J ends were trimmed by 1 base and 3 bases, with 12 bases remaining between them. The germline gives CDR1 LNHDA, CDR2 SQIVND (reference sequence). The CDR3 protein is CASSIGQGAYYGYTF. CDR3 DNA sequence: TGTGCCAGTAGTATAGGGCAGGGTGCCTACTATGGCTACACCTTC.

The rearrangement links TRBV6-5 to TRBJ2-2; D might be TRBD1 (6 bases). CDR1 is MNHEY, CDR2 SVGAGI, per germline. This CDR3 has 14 residues. V dropped 7 bases and J dropped 0 bases, with 9 bases sitting between them. CDR3 in amino acids: CASTWTANTGELFF. CDR3 coding DNA: TGTGCCAGCACTTGGACAGCGAACACCGGGGAGCTGTTTTTT.

V and J are TRBV28 and TRBJ1-5; 9 bases agree with TRBD1. Germline V gives CDR1 MDHEN, CDR2 SYDVKM. This CDR3 is 14 amino acids long. Trimming at V came to 4 bases and at J to 4 bases, leaving 2 bases not matched to a gene. CDR3 protein: CASSSGQGNQPQHF. The CDR3, as DNA: TGTGCCAGCAGTTCCGGACAGGGGAATCAGCCCCAGCATTTT.

The J gene is TRBJ1-1, the V gene TRBV6-5, with a weak D call TRBD1 (5 bases). Germline V gene data show CDR1 as MNHEY and CDR2 as SVGAGI. V was pared by 2 bases and J by 5 bases, with 9 bases between. This CDR3 contains 13 residues. As DNA, the CDR3 is TGTGCCAGCAGTTACAGGGGAAGGACTGAAGCTTTCTTT. Encoded protein: CASSYRGRTEAFF.

The chain carries TRBV2 and TRBJ2-2; no firm D call. CDR3 size: 14 residues. V shed 5 bases and J shed 1 base, with 8 bases lying between them. The germline V gene encodes CDR1 SNHLY and CDR2 FYNNEI. The CDR3 sequence: CASSSYKNTGELFF. The CDR3 DNA reads TGTGCCAGCAGTTCTTACAAGAACACCGGGGAGCTGTTTTTT.

The V call is TRBV19, the J call TRBJ2-5; a weak D match, TRBD2 (6 bases). Germline V gene data show CDR1 as LNHDA and CDR2 as SQIVND (reference sequence). V lost 2 bases and J 1 base, leaving 8 bases between the germline ends. The CDR3 contains 14 residues. The CDR3, as DNA: TGTGCCAGTAGTATACAGGGAGGCCAAGAGACCCAGTACTTC. It encodes CASSIQGGQETQYF.

This clone has a single count. V usage is TRBV10-3 and J usage is TRBJ2-5; 9 nucleotides line up with TRBD2. From germline, CDR1 is ENHRY and CDR2 SYGVKD. CDR3 length: 18 amino acids. V gave up 3 bases and J gave up 2 bases; unmatched junction bases: 13. In DNA form, the CDR3 reads TGTGCCATCAGTGATAGAAGCGGGGGGACTAGTCTACAAGAGACCCAGTACTTC. This sequence encodes CAISDRSGGTSLQETQYF.

This chain links TRBV29-1 with TRBJ2-3; no clear D. Germline CDR1 is SQVTM and CDR2 is ANQGSEA. The CDR3 runs to 14 residues. Trimming took off 1 base at V and 8 bases at J, with 16 bases between the two ends. For the CDR3, the DNA is TGCAGCGTTGAAGGGCTATCGATAAATATTACGCAGTATTTT. Protein sequence: CSVEGLSINITQYF.